The 28 T cell receptor beta chains below were found in one sample sequenced in a study of control samples from healthy donors and cancer patients. Profiled with immunoSEQ multiplex PCR; TCRdb holds only in-frame clones, not every one. The sample holds approximately 97,000 clones, approximately 80% seen once. Input material: blood. These receptors were obtained from a man aged 25 to 40 in good health.

The chain couples TRBV3-1 (or the pseudogene TRBV3-2) to TRBJ2-7; no firm D call. The CDR3 consists of 16 residues. Germline lookup yields CDR1 LGHDT and CDR2 YNNKEL (reference sequence). The germline V and J ends were trimmed by 0 bases and 2 bases, with 14 bases remaining between them. CDR3 residues: CASSQDPSAFPYEQYF. CDR3 DNA sequence: TGTGCCAGCAGCCAAGATCCCAGTGCTTTTCCCTACGAGCAGTACTTC.

V is TRBV5-1 and J is TRBJ2-3; 13 bases fit TRBD2. The CDR3 has 15 residues. After removal of 4 bases from V and 6 bases from J, the junction contained 5 bases not matched to a gene. The germline V gene has CDR1 SGHRS and CDR2 YFSETQ. The CDR3 region is CASSLLAGGRDTQYF. CDR3 nucleotides: TGCGCCAGCAGCCTACTAGCGGGGGGGCGGGATACGCAGTATTTT.

The V gene is TRBV6-5, the J gene TRBJ1-4; TRBD1 matches 8 bases. Germline V gives CDR1 MNHEY, CDR2 SVGAGI. The CDR3 sequence is 15 residues long. V lost 6 bases to trimming and J lost 0 bases; unmatched junction nucleotides: 3. CDR3 residues: CASSRQGTTNEKLFF. As DNA, the CDR3 is TGTGCCAGCAGCAGACAGGGGACAACTAATGAAAAACTGTTTTTT.

The gene calls are TRBV11-2 and TRBJ2-7, with 7 bases that match TRBD1. This CDR3 has 15 amino acids. The germline V gene has CDR1 SGHAT and CDR2 FQNNGV. After removal of 5 bases from V and 6 bases from J, the junction contained 13 bases not matched to a gene. In nucleotides, the CDR3 is TGTGCCAGCAGCGATGACAGGGCCTCGGGGTTCGAGCAGTACTTC. Its translation is CASSDDRASGFEQYF.

This clone was seen a single time. The chain has TRBV30 and TRBJ1-1; 7 bases line up with TRBD1. This CDR3 contains 15 residues. Unmatched junction bases numbered 11, after V lost 3 bases and J lost 4 bases. Germline V gene lookup returns CDR1 GTSNPN and CDR2 SVGIG (reference sequence). The CDR3 DNA reads TGTGCCTGGAGGGACCGAGGGGGCGGCGGCACTGAAGCTTTCTTT. Its translation: CAWRDRGGGGTEAFF.

The chain is built from TRBV30 and TRBJ2-3, with D uncertain. The CDR3 is 14 amino acids. CDR1 is GTSNPN, CDR2 SVGIG, per germline (reference sequence). Trimming cost V 0 bases and J 4 bases, with 11 bases left between them. The CDR3 DNA is TGTGCCTGGAGTGTGGTTGGTTCGGCAGATACGCAGTATTTT. Translated: CAWSVVGSADTQYF. The entire variable domain, with the rest obtained from reference TRBV30 and TRBJ2-3, is as follows: SQTIHQWPATLVQPVGSPLSLECTVEGTSNPNLYWYRQAAGRGLQLLFYSVGIGQISSEVPQNLSASRPQDRQFILSSKKLLLSDSGFYLCAWSVVGSADTQYFGPGTRLTVL.

The sample holds one count of this clone. The genes are TRBV18 and TRBJ1-5; no clear D gene. Trimming took off 6 bases at V and 3 bases at J, with 6 bases between the two ends. In germline, CDR1 is KGHSH, CDR2 LQKENI. The CDR3 is 12 residues long. The CDR3 here is CASSPDNQPQHF. In DNA form, the CDR3 reads TGTGCCAGCTCCCCAGACAATCAGCCCCAGCATTTT.

V gene TRBV10-3 combines with J gene TRBJ1-2, with a weak D call TRBD1 (5 bases). The germline V gene has CDR1 ENHRY and CDR2 SYGVKD. The CDR3 covers 13 residues. V was shortened by 5 bases and J by 2 bases, with 9 bases between the two germline ends. CDR3 nucleotides: TGTGCCATCAGTATGGCAGGGAACTATGGCTACACCTTC. Its protein is CAISMAGNYGYTF.

This rearrangement joins TRBV7-8 to TRBJ1-2; TRBD1 matches 9 bases. The CDR3 runs to 17 residues. CDR1 and CDR2 (germline): SGHVS, FQNEAQ. The V gene end was trimmed by 5 bases and the J gene end by 7 bases; junction bases not matched to a gene: 17. DNA for the CDR3: TGTGCCAGCAGCCCGGCCGGGACAGGGTTGATAGGGTTTGGCTACACCTTC. Translated, it gives CASSPAGTGLIGFGYTF.

In its sample, this clone was seen a few times. The rearrangement joins TRBV27 to TRBJ2-1, with 12 bases fitting TRBD2. CDR1 and CDR2 from the germline V gene are MNHEY and SMNVEV (reference sequence). The length of the CDR3 is 16 residues. The J segment lost 4 bases and the V segment lost 6 bases, leaving 7 bases of the junction unmatched. This CDR3 is CASSRTSGAYYNEQFF. CDR3 DNA: TGTGCCAGCAGCCGGACTAGCGGGGCCTATTACAATGAGCAGTTCTTC.

V gene TRBV2 combines with J gene TRBJ2-2, with D possibly being TRBD2 (6 bases). Germline CDR1 and CDR2: SNHLY and FYNNEI. The V and J ends lost 7 bases and 17 bases respectively, with 20 bases between them. This CDR3 contains 12 residues. CDR3 coding DNA: TGTGCCAGCAATTTCGGCCAGGGAGGAGGATTTTTT. Its translation is CASNFGQGGGFF.

This clone was seen a handful of times. This chain uses TRBV30 with TRBJ1-1, with D hard to call. V was trimmed by 2 bases and J by 0 bases, leaving 7 bases between them. The length of the CDR3 is 13 residues. Germline V gene lookup returns CDR1 GTSNPN and CDR2 SVGIG (reference sequence). DNA of the CDR3: TGTGCCTGGAGTCCGGGTATGAACACTGAAGCTTTCTTT. The encoded protein is CAWSPGMNTEAFF.

A remark on this clone: This specimen includes other DNA sequences encoding the same CDR3. V usage is TRBV5-1 and J usage is TRBJ1-1; D is uncertain. This CDR3 is 13 amino acids long. CDR1 and CDR2 from the germline V gene are SGHRS and YFSETQ. V lost 2 bases and J 1 base, leaving 6 bases between the germline ends. The CDR3 nucleotides read TGCGCCAGCAGCTTAACAGCGAACACTGAAGCTTTCTTT. It yields the protein CASSLTANTEAFF.

The chain joins TRBV12-5 to TRBJ1-2, with a possible D match to TRBD1 (5 bases). This CDR3 contains 13 residues. CDR1 is LGHNT and CDR2 is FRNRAP in the germline V gene. The V gene lost 6 bases and the J gene lost 3 bases, with 11 bases spanning the gap. The CDR3 is CASGADSDYGYTF. CDR3 DNA sequence: TGTGCTAGTGGCGCCGACAGCGACTATGGCTACACCTTC.

This clone was seen a handful of times. This chain's CDR3 is CASSLTLGYEQYF. DNA for the CDR3: TGTGCCAGCAGCTTAACGTTAGGATACGAGCAGTACTTC. This chain connects TRBV7-3 to TRBJ2-7; no firm D call. Germline V lookup: CDR1 SGHTA, CDR2 FQGTGA. This CDR3 is 13 amino acids long. Trimming removed 0 bases at V and 4 bases at J, with 7 bases between.

The chain joins TRBV7-3 to TRBJ2-1; possibly TRBD2 for D (5 bases). Trimming took off 4 bases at V and 2 bases at J, with 6 bases between the two ends. The germline V gene encodes CDR1 SGHTA and CDR2 FQGTGA. This CDR3 contains 13 residues. Here the CDR3 reads CASSSGTYNEQFF. The CDR3 DNA sequence: TGTGCCAGCAGCTCCGGGACCTACAATGAGCAGTTCTTC.

The J gene is TRBJ1-6, the V gene TRBV6-1; TRBD1 aligns across 7 bases. Germline V gene sequence: CDR1 MNHNS, CDR2 SASEGT. This CDR3 is built from 13 residues. V trimming: 5 bases; J trimming: 9 bases; junction bases outside the gene matches: 4. The CDR3 DNA reads TGTGCCAGCAGTACCCCAGGGGGTTCACCCCTCCACTTT. Its translation: CASSTPGGSPLHF.

This clone was recorded at least ten times. The chain couples TRBV7-9 to TRBJ2-3; D is unresolved. The CDR3 runs to 15 residues. The germline V gene has CDR1 SEHNR and CDR2 FQNEAQ (reference sequence). V lost 0 bases, J lost 4 bases, and 11 bases lay in between. The CDR3, as DNA: TGTGCCAGCAGCTTAGCTCCCCCGCTCGCAGATACGCAGTATTTT. Its translation is CASSLAPPLADTQYF. Looking up the rest from reference TRBV7-9 and TRBJ2-3 gives the full variable domain: DTGVSQNPRHKITKRGQNVTFRCDPISEHNRLYWYRQTLGQGPEFLTYFQNEAQLEKSRLLSDRFSAERPKGSFSTLEIQRTEQGDSAMYLCASSLAPPLADTQYFGPGTRLTVL.

The chain recombines TRBV6-5 with TRBJ2-1; no firm D call. CDR3 length: 14 residues. Trimming cost V 6 bases and J 7 bases, with 16 bases left between them. The germline V gene encodes CDR1 MNHEY and CDR2 SVGAGI. CDR3 bases: TGTGCCAGCAGAGCCATCGGACCCCGGAATGAGCAGTTCTTC. Translated, it gives CASRAIGPRNEQFF.

The chain recombines TRBV18 with TRBJ2-3, with 8 bases identical to TRBD2. Per germline, CDR1 KGHSH and CDR2 LQKENI. The CDR3 runs to 15 residues. J was trimmed by 9 bases and V by 1 base; bases with no gene match: 9. Written as DNA, the CDR3 is TGTGCCAGCTCACCACAAGCGGGGGCCTTGGAGACGCAGTATTTT. The encoded protein is CASSPQAGALETQYF.

This chain joins TRBV6-5 and TRBJ2-7; TRBD1 aligns across 7 bases. This CDR3 has 13 residues. V lost 5 bases, J lost 10 bases, and 11 bases stayed unmatched. Germline CDR1 is MNHEY and CDR2 is SVGAGI. CDR3: CASSTPGTVVQYF. DNA of the CDR3: TGTGCCAGCAGTACCCCCGGGACAGTCGTCCAGTACTTC.

V usage is TRBV5-1 and J usage is TRBJ1-2; 7 bases agree with TRBD1. This CDR3 comprises 14 residues. Germline-derived CDR1 and CDR2 are SGHRS and YFSETQ. V dropped 4 bases and J dropped 6; count of bases not matched to a gene: 9. The CDR3, as DNA: TGCGCCAGCAGCGCAACTGCGACAGGGAATGGCTACACCTTC. Amino acid sequence: CASSATATGNGYTF.

The chain combines TRBV24-1 with TRBJ2-2, with 9 bases matching TRBD1. This CDR3 spans 18 amino acids. The germline V gene has CDR1 KGHDR and CDR2 SFDVKD. The J segment lost 4 bases and the V segment lost 3 bases, leaving 11 bases of the junction unmatched. The CDR3 loop is CATSDRDPQGAATGELFF. The DNA for the CDR3 is TGTGCCACCAGTGATAGGGACCCACAGGGGGCGGCCACCGGGGAGCTGTTTTTT.

The chain uses TRBV28 and TRBJ1-2; unclear D gene. The germline V gene encodes CDR1 MDHEN and CDR2 SYDVKM. Between the trimmed V and J ends, which lost 3 bases and 0 bases, there was a span of 8 bases. The CDR3 covers 14 residues. The CDR3 DNA follows: TGTGCCAGCAGTTTTCCCGGAACTAACTATGGCTACACCTTC. This gives the protein CASSFPGTNYGYTF.

The V and J genes are TRBV5-1 and TRBJ1-5; 9 bases line up with TRBD1. There are 14 residues in the CDR3. CDR1 is SGHRS and CDR2 is YFSETQ in the germline V gene. V lost 4 bases and J lost 4; bases outside the gene matches: 3. The CDR3 is CASSPGTGNQPQHF. CDR3 nucleotide sequence: TGCGCCAGCAGCCCCGGGACAGGGAATCAGCCCCAGCATTTT.

This chain uses TRBV7-8 with TRBJ1-1; 7 bases map to TRBD1. With 4 bases clipped from V and 8 bases from J, the junction kept 4 bases outside the gene matches. The CDR3 is 12 amino acids. Germline-derived CDR1 and CDR2 are SGHVS and FQNEAQ. CDR3 sequence: CASSSVTGEAFF. The CDR3 region has the DNA TGTGCCAGCAGCTCGGTGACAGGGGAAGCTTTCTTT.

The gene calls are TRBV11-3 and TRBJ2-2, with a weak D call TRBD1 (6 bases). V was clipped by 5 bases and J by 5 bases, with 12 bases between them. The CDR3 is made up of 14 amino acids. CDR1 is SGHNT and CDR2 is YENEEA in the germline V gene. The CDR3, as DNA: TGTGCCAGCAGCCGCACCCAGGGGACCGGGGAGCTGTTTTTT. Residues: CASSRTQGTGELFF.

V and J are TRBV29-1 and TRBJ1-2; D not certain. This CDR3 region has 14 residues. V dropped 3 bases and J dropped 3 bases, with 14 bases sitting between them. The germline V gene has CDR1 SQVTM and CDR2 ANQGSEA. The CDR3 protein is CSVDKAGWDYGYTF. The CDR3 DNA reads TGCAGCGTTGATAAGGCGGGCTGGGACTATGGCTACACCTTC.